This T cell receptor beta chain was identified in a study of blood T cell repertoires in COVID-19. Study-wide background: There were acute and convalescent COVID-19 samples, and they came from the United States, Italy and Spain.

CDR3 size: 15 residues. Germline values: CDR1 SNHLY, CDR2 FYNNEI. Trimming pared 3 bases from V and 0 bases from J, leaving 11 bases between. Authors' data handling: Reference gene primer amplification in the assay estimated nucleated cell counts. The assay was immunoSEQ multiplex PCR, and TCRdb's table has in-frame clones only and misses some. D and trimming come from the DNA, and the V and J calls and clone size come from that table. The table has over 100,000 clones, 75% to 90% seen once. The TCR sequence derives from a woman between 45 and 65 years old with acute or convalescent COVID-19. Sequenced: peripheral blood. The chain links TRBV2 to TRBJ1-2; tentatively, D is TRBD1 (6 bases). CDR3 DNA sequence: TGTGCCAGCAGTGACGCGGGGGCCCCTAACTATGGCTACACCTTC. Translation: CASSDAGAPNYGYTF.